This is a list of T cell receptor beta chains from one sample in a study of OX40 agonist ivuxolimab in advanced cancers. This table comes from immunoSEQ multiplex PCR, and its TCRdb copy is limited to in-frame clones, with some not included. The data show roughly 80,000 clones, 75% to 85% seen once. This specimen was CD4+ or CD8+ T cells sorted from blood, taken in a trial of the OX40 agonist ivuxolimab. Receptors were obtained from an adult with an advanced solid tumor such as melanoma, head and neck, liver or kidney cancer. Both conserved end residues are part of each CDR3. D genes are given only for firm matches. Expanded clones get a size class; other rows say once, few or many, or leave the size out.

size,D,J,V,DNA,CDR3
NA,NA,TRBJ1-1,TRBV9,TGTGCCAGCAGCCCCTTAAAGAGTAACACTGAAGCTTTCTTT,CASSPLKSNTEAFF
NA,TRBD1,TRBJ1-5,TRBV19,TGTGCCAGTAGTTGGCAGGGGGGTAGCAATCAGCCCCAGCATTTT,CASSWQGGSNQPQHF
NA,NA,TRBJ2-3,TRBV27,TGTGCCAGCAGTTTGAAAATCGGAGATACGCAGTATTTT,CASSLKIGDTQYF
NA,TRBD1,TRBJ2-7,TRBV4-3,TGCGCCAGCAGCCAAGAACAGGGGTACGAGCAGTACTTC,CASSQEQGYEQYF
NA,NA,TRBJ2-7,TRBV10-2,TGCGCCAGCAGTGAGTCGCACAGGGCGGACGAGCAGTACTTC,CASSESHRADEQYF
NA,TRBD2,TRBJ2-3,TRBV10-3,TGTGCCATCAAAACGGGGGGAACGCAGTATTTT,CAIKTGGTQYF
NA,NA,TRBJ2-5,TRBV6-1,TGTGCCAGCAGTGAAGTGCGGGAAGAGACCCAGTACTTC,CASSEVREETQYF
NA,TRBD1,TRBJ2-3,TRBV9,TGTGCCAGCAGCGCCAACAGGGGCTCTAGCACAGATACGCAGTATTTT,CASSANRGSSTDTQYF
NA,NA,TRBJ2-7,TRBV6-1,TGTGCCAGCAGTGTAGGACCCTCGGACTCCTACGAGCAGTACTTC,CASSVGPSDSYEQYF
NA,TRBD2,TRBJ2-3,TRBV28,TGTGCCAGCACCATTACGGGGGGGCGGTCAGATACGCAGTATTTT,CASTITGGRSDTQYF
NA,TRBD1,TRBJ2-1,TRBV7-8,TGTGCCAGCAGCCGAGGGACAGGGGGGAGATACCATGAGCAGTTCTTC,CASSRGTGGRYHEQFF
NA,TRBD2,TRBJ2-1,TRBV7-2,TGTGCCAGCAGCAATCGGAATTATGGTCTAGCGGGGGTTTCTGGAGAGCAGTTCTTC,CASSNRNYGLAGVSGEQFF
NA,NA,TRBJ1-3,TRBV2,TGTGCCAGCAGGCAGGCCTCTGGAAACACCATATATTTT,CASRQASGNTIYF
few,TRBD1,TRBJ2-7,TRBV6-1,TGTGCCAGCAGTGAAGCCGGGACAGTTTCCTACGAGCAGTACTTC,CASSEAGTVSYEQYF
NA,NA,TRBJ2-5,TRBV10-3,TGTGCCATCAGTGAGTCGCTCGTCTATCAAGAGACCCAGTACTTC,CAISESLVYQETQYF
once,TRBD1,TRBJ1-2,TRBV30,TGTGCCTGGAGTGGTAGAGGGGGCGAAGAGAAAGGCTACACCTTC,CAWSGRGGEEKGYTF
NA,TRBD1,TRBJ1-2,TRBV7-8,TGTGCCAGCAGCAGGGGGCGCGACTATGGCTACACCTTC,CASSRGRDYGYTF
NA,NA,TRBJ2-5,TRBV5-6,TGTGCCAGCAGCCTCTCGGGGGCCGGGGAGACCCAGTACTTC,CASSLSGAGETQYF
NA,TRBD1,TRBJ2-7,TRBV5-1,TGCGCCAGCAGCTTGGCCCCGGGACAGAGCTACGAGCAGTACTTC,CASSLAPGQSYEQYF
NA,NA,TRBJ2-3,TRBV2,TGTGCCAGCAGTGAGGAGGGCACAGATACGCAGTATTTT,CASSEEGTDTQYF
NA,TRBD1,TRBJ2-3,TRBV6-1,TGTGCCAGCAGTGGACAGGGGGCGAGCACAGATACGCAGTATTTT,CASSGQGASTDTQYF
NA,TRBD1,TRBJ1-1,TRBV19,TGTGCCAGTAGCTCCCTGGACAGGGAGTCTGAAGCTTTCTTT,CASSSLDRESEAFF
NA,TRBD1,TRBJ2-7,TRBV7-2,TGTGCCAGCAGCCCGGGACAGGGCTACGAGCAGTACTTC,CASSPGQGYEQYF
NA,TRBD1,TRBJ1-1,TRBV5-1,TGCGCCAGCAGCGGACAGGGTTTTAACACTGAAGCTTTCTTT,CASSGQGFNTEAFF
NA,NA,TRBJ2-7,TRBV2,TGTGCCAGCAGTCGGGGAAGCTCCTACGAGCAGTACTTC,CASSRGSSYEQYF